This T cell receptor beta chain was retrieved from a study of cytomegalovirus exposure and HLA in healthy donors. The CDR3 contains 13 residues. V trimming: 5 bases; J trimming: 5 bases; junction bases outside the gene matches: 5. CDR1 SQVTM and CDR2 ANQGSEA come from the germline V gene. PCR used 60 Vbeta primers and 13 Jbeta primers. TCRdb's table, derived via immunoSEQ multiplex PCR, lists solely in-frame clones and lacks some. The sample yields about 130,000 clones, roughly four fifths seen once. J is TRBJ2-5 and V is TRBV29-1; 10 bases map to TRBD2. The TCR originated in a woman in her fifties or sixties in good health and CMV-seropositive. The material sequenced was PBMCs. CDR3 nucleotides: TGCAGCGTTTTAGCGGGGGGAGTTGAGACCCAGTACTTC. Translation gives CSVLAGGVETQYF.